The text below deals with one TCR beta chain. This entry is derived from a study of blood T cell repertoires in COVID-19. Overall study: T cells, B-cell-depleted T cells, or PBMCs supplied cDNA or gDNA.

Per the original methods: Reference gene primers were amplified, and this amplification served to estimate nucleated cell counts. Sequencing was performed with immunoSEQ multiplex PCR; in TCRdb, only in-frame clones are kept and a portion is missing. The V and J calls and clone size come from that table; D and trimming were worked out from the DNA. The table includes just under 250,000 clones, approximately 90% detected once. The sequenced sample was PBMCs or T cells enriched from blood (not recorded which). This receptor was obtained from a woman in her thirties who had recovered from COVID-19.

The CDR3 region is CASSPRPNTEAFF. The DNA for the CDR3 is TGTGCCAGCAGCCCGCGGCCGAACACTGAAGCTTTCTTT. The genes are TRBV5-6 and TRBJ1-1; D gene unclear. This CDR3 has 13 amino acids. V was shortened by 4 bases and J by 1 base, with 8 bases between the two germline ends. Germline CDR1 reads SGHDT; CDR2 reads YYEEEE.